This T cell receptor (beta chain) was captured by sequencing in a study of early stage breast cancer tumors. Libraries were prepared by immunoSEQ multiplex PCR; TCRdb keeps only in-frame clonotypes and omits some of them. The table has about 72,000 clones, 79% seen once. The receptor comes from a person aged 55 to 75 with breast cancer. Sequencing was performed on blood.

The CDR3: CATSRVRGPLHF. For the CDR3, the DNA is TGTGCCACCAGCAGGGTTCGGGGGCCCCTCCACTTT. The chain has TRBV15 and TRBJ1-6, with a tentative D call TRBD1 (5 bases). The CDR3 totals 12 residues. The V and J ends lost 3 bases and 13 bases respectively, with 10 bases between them. Germline loops: CDR1 LNHNV, CDR2 YYDKDF (reference sequence). The full variable domain, in which reference TRBV15 and TRBJ1-6 provide the parts outside the CDR3, is DAMVIQNPRYQVTQFGKPVTLSCSQTLNHNVMYWYQQKSSQAPKLLFHYYDKDFNNEADTPDNFQSRRPNTSFCFLDIRSPGLGDTAMYLCATSRVRGPLHFGNGTRLTVT.